This T cell receptor beta chain was recorded in a study of cytomegalovirus exposure and HLA in healthy donors. Whole-study findings and limits: An analysis that was carried out later associated about 17,000 TCR beta sequences with HLA alleles at 0.05 false discovery rate. Several of the most significant clusters appeared, in a later analysis, to be linked to common viral pathogens.

Both 60 Vbeta primers and 13 Jbeta primers went into the PCR. The repertoire was sequenced with immunoSEQ multiplex PCR; TCRdb's copy has only in-frame clones and lacks some. The table shows 150,000 to 180,000 clones, with about 68% occurring only once. The J segment lost 7 bases and the V segment lost 4 bases, leaving 13 bases of the junction unmatched. Germline V gene data show CDR1 as SGHRS and CDR2 as YFSETQ. The CDR3 loop spans 16 amino acids. A note on this clone: Its antigen is unidentified.

The chain joins TRBV5-1 to TRBJ2-1; 8 positions match TRBD2. The source material was PBMCs. This TCR was recovered from a man younger than 40 in good health and CMV-seronegative. The CDR3 loop is CASSGVLAERWNEQFF. DNA of the CDR3: TGCGCCAGCAGCGGTGTACTAGCGGAAAGGTGGAATGAGCAGTTCTTC.